The subject of this entry is one TCR beta chain. Its antigen is undetermined. The donors were in the roughly 110-subject validation cohort, distinct from the roughly 670-subject first cohort. The data stem from a study of cytomegalovirus exposure and HLA in healthy donors. Broader study findings: The TCR clusters that emerged in the first cohort tended, a later analysis found, to co-occur in the 95 to 150 validation repertoires. The investigators catalogued 164 TCR beta chains as cytomegalovirus-associated. Some public TCRs appeared in many individuals, while most sequences were rare.

Here immunoSEQ multiplex PCR was the method, and the copy in TCRdb shows in-frame clones only, minus some. Of roughly 330,000 clones listed, roughly 87% were seen once; the top ten hold over 1%. Source material: PBMCs. The TCR was taken from a woman aged 30 to 39 in good health and CMV-seropositive.

CDR3 in amino acids: CASSADPGLAGLGQYF. The CDR3 nucleotides are TGTGCCAGCAGCGCAGACCCGGGACTAGCGGGATTGGGGCAGTACTTC. The chain has TRBV9 and TRBJ2-7, with 13 bases matching TRBD2. Germline V gene data show CDR1 as SGDLS and CDR2 as YYNGEE. The junction had 12 bases not matched to a gene; V was cut back by 3 bases and J by 9 bases. There are 16 residues in the CDR3.